The 18 T cell receptor beta chains given below trace back to one sample, sequenced in a study of early T cells in non-severe SARS-CoV-2 infection. TCRdb re-derived calls from the 5' RACE reads in MiXCR, one entry per CDR3 protein. The sample holds about 21,000 distinct CDR3 sequences; about 5.7% are singletons and the top ten take roughly 15%. The source was whole blood, collected at baseline. The source is an adult who was a healthcare worker with PCR-confirmed SARS-CoV-2 infection or an uninfected control (not recorded which).

The genes are TRBV20-1 and TRBJ1-5; maybe TRBD1 (5 bases). Germline V gives CDR1 DFQATT, CDR2 SNEGSKA (reference sequence). V lost 3 bases and J lost 0, with 12 bases in between. This CDR3 spans 15 amino acids. CDR3 sequence (DNA): TGCAGTGCTAGCATTGGGGGATATAGCAATCAGCCCCAGCATTTT. As protein: CSASIGGYSNQPQHF.

The rearrangement links TRBV7-2 to TRBJ2-7; TRBD1 aligns across 10 bases. CDR1 is SGHTA and CDR2 is FQGNSA in the germline V gene. There are 16 residues in the CDR3. The trim removed 5 bases at V and 4 bases at J, leaving 11 bases unmatched. The CDR3 loop reads CASSPTRDRGRYEQYF. In DNA, the CDR3 is TGTGCCAGCAGCCCGACTAGGGACAGGGGAAGGTACGAGCAGTACTTC.

The chain links TRBV7-2 to TRBJ1-6; tentatively, D is TRBD1 (5 bases). The germline V and J ends were trimmed by 2 bases and 7 bases, with 9 bases remaining between them. Germline CDR1 SGHTA, CDR2 FQGNSA. This CDR3 contains 14 residues. CDR3 bases: TGTGCCAGCAGCTTAAACAGGCCGAATTCACCCCTCCACTTT. Protein: CASSLNRPNSPLHF. The full variable domain, in which reference TRBV7-2 and TRBJ1-6 provide the parts outside the CDR3, is GAGVSQSPSNKVTEKGKDVELRCDPISGHTALYWYRQSLGQGLEFLIYFQGNSAPDKSGLPSDRFSAERTGGSVSTLTIQRTQQEDSAVYLCASSLNRPNSPLHFGNGTRLTVT.

This clonotype was seen repeatedly, ten times or more. V is TRBV20-1 and J is TRBJ2-7; no firm D call. The CDR3 consists of 12 residues. Trimming removed 3 bases at V and 5 bases at J, with 11 bases between. In germline, CDR1 is DFQATT, CDR2 SNEGSKA (reference sequence). The CDR3 protein is CSASWHWDEQYF. The CDR3 nucleotides read TGCAGTGCTAGTTGGCATTGGGACGAGCAGTACTTC.

The chain uses TRBV6-5 and TRBJ2-1, with 11 bases lining up with TRBD2. The CDR3 loop spans 16 amino acids. The V gene's germline CDR1 is MNHEY and CDR2 SVGAGI. V lost 7 bases and J lost 1; bases outside the gene matches: 6. The DNA for the CDR3 is TGTGCCAGCAAGCTTAGCGGGGGGGTGTCCTACAATGAGCAGTTCTTC. It yields the protein CASKLSGGVSYNEQFF.

This clonotype has more than one count but fewer than ten. This chain connects TRBV12-3 or TRBV12-4 to TRBJ1-2, with 7 nucleotides matching TRBD1. This CDR3 has 17 residues. V trimming: 0 bases; J trimming: 5 bases; junction bases outside the gene matches: 12. The CDR3 nucleotides read TGTGCCAGCAGTTTAGCACAGGGGTGGCGGGATTTATATGGCTACACCTTC. Protein sequence: CASSLAQGWRDLYGYTF.

This clonotype was counted many times. J is TRBJ2-2 and V is TRBV9; no clear D. Germline V gives CDR1 SGDLS, CDR2 YYNGEE. The CDR3 runs to 14 residues. V lost 0 bases, J lost 5 bases, and 8 bases lay in between. The CDR3 here is CASSVVSSTGELFF. CDR3 DNA: TGTGCCAGCAGCGTAGTGTCGTCGACCGGGGAGCTGTTTTTT.

V is TRBV3-1 and J is TRBJ2-4; perhaps TRBD2 as D (6 bases). The CDR3 is 13 residues long. Trimming took off 1 base at V and 9 bases at J, with 10 bases between the two ends. Germline V gives CDR1 LGHDT, CDR2 YNNKEL (reference sequence). The CDR3 here is CASSQGLGGIQYF. In DNA form, the CDR3 reads TGTGCCAGCAGCCAAGGTTTGGGGGGCATTCAGTACTTC.

This rearrangement joins TRBV7-2 to TRBJ2-7; the match to TRBD2 covers 8 bases. Germline CDR1 reads SGHTA; CDR2 reads FQGNSA. With 0 bases clipped from V and 2 bases from J, the junction kept 0 bases outside the gene matches. The CDR3 consists of 14 residues. The CDR3 is CASSLAGGAYEQYF. The DNA of the CDR3 is TGTGCCAGCAGCTTAGCCGGGGGGGCCTACGAGCAGTACTTC.

J is TRBJ1-2 and V is TRBV6-5; D unclear. This CDR3 comprises 13 residues. Trimming took off 4 bases at V and 7 bases at J, with 13 bases between the two ends. Germline V gives CDR1 MNHEY, CDR2 SVGAGI. As DNA, the CDR3 is TGTGCCAGCAGTTCGCTAAATTCGATTGGCTACACCTTC. It translates to CASSSLNSIGYTF.

This clonotype was detected many times. The gene calls are TRBV12-3 or TRBV12-4 and TRBJ2-3; 8 bases are a match to TRBD1. The CDR3 totals 15 residues. V dropped 4 bases and J dropped 6; count of bases not matched to a gene: 9. The CDR3 nucleotides read TGTGCCAGCAGTTCGCGGGACAGGAGAATTGATACGCAGTATTTT. Residues: CASSSRDRRIDTQYF.

For this clonotype: A much larger clone is a single base away; this may be a read error. V gene TRBV7-9 combines with J gene TRBJ1-6; D not certain. The CDR3 totals 16 residues. From germline, CDR1 is SEHNR and CDR2 FQNEAQ (reference sequence). DNA of the CDR3: TGTGCCAGCGGCTTAAGCGCAAGCTCCTATAATTCACCCCTCCACTTT. Its protein product is CASGLSASSYNSPLHF.

The V gene is TRBV6-2 or TRBV6-3, the J gene TRBJ2-7; the match to TRBD1 covers 7 bases. In germline, CDR1 is MNHEY, CDR2 SVGEGT. V lost 6 bases, J lost 6 bases, and 2 bases stayed unmatched. CDR3 size: 11 residues. This CDR3 reads CASSDRAEQYF. In DNA form, the CDR3 reads TGTGCCAGCAGCGACAGGGCCGAGCAGTACTTC.

The genes are TRBV7-2 and TRBJ1-5; D may be TRBD1 (5 bases). CDR3 length: 18 amino acids. Germline lookup yields CDR1 SGHTA and CDR2 FQGNSA. V was cut by 1 base and J by 0 bases, with 16 bases left in between. In DNA, the CDR3 is TGTGCCAGCAGCTTAGTAGAGGTCTGGGGGTATAGCAATCAGCCCCAGCATTTT. This encodes CASSLVEVWGYSNQPQHF.

The V and J genes are TRBV19 and TRBJ2-7; TRBD1 matches at 7 bases. Losses at the gene ends were 5 bases for V and 7 bases for J; bases not matched to a gene: 23. The CDR3 is 18 residues long. Germline values: CDR1 LNHDA, CDR2 SQIVND (reference sequence). The CDR3 region has the DNA TGTGCCAGTAGTTTGCACCACCCCACGGGACAGAAGTACGCAGAGCAGTACTTC. Its translation: CASSLHHPTGQKYAEQYF.

This clonotype was detected many times. V is TRBV20-1 and J is TRBJ1-2; D gene ambiguous. The CDR3 is 15 residues long. V was cut by 3 bases and J by 4 bases, with 18 bases left in between. Germline V gives CDR1 DFQATT, CDR2 SNEGSKA (reference sequence). This chain's CDR3 is CSARGASIDLYGYTF. The CDR3, as DNA: TGCAGTGCTAGGGGAGCTTCAATAGATCTCTATGGCTACACCTTC.

By share of the sample, this clonotype is medium-sized. The chain's CDR3 is CASSLFGLAEAGELFF. The CDR3 coding sequence is TGTGCCAGCAGCTTATTCGGACTAGCGGAGGCCGGGGAGCTGTTTTTT. The chain is built from TRBV7-9 and TRBJ2-2; 10 positions agree with TRBD2. With V trimmed by 2 bases and J by 6 bases, 6 bases remained unmatched. Germline loops: CDR1 SEHNR, CDR2 FQNEAQ (reference sequence). CDR3 size: 16 residues.

This clonotype is medium-sized within its sample. V is TRBV28 and J is TRBJ1-5; 7 bases match TRBD1. The CDR3 has 14 residues. The germline V gene has CDR1 MDHEN and CDR2 SYDVKM. V shed 11 bases, J shed 6 bases, and the junction held 13 bases outside the gene matches. The DNA of the CDR3 is TGTGCCTCGGCAGGGGGTAAAGGTGGTCAGCCCCAGCATTTT. Encoded protein: CASAGGKGGQPQHF.